One sample yielded the 20 T cell receptor beta chains listed below, sequenced in a study of somatic mutations in cytotoxic T cells in rheumatoid arthritis. Measured with immunoSEQ multiplex PCR; TCRdb has only the in-frame clones, and not every one. In the table there are around 6,500 clones, less than 75% of which are singletons. The sample comprised CD8+ T cells sorted from blood. The origin of the receptors is a man between 35 and 55 years old in good health.

The chain has TRBV10-3 and TRBJ2-7; no definite D call. V shed 0 bases and J shed 7 bases, with 7 bases lying between them. Germline V gene sequence: CDR1 ENHRY, CDR2 SYGVKD. The CDR3 has 12 residues. The CDR3 protein is CAISESGREQYV. The CDR3 coding sequence is TGTGCCATCAGTGAGTCGGGAAGAGAGCAGTACGTC.

The gene calls are TRBV9 and TRBJ1-1; the D is unclear. V lost 6 bases and J 7 bases, leaving 16 bases between the germline ends. CDR1 is SGDLS and CDR2 is YYNGEE in the germline V gene. This CDR3 is 13 amino acids long. This chain's CDR3 is CASTSPDGLEAFF. CDR3 sequence (DNA): TGTGCCAGCACCTCCCCGGACGGTCTTGAAGCTTTCTTT.

The V and J genes are TRBV18 and TRBJ1-5; 9 positions match TRBD1. The CDR3 extends over 15 amino acids. CDR1 and CDR2 (germline): KGHSH, LQKENI. After removal of 5 bases from V and 5 bases from J, the junction contained 7 bases not matched to a gene. CDR3 protein: CASSTGGADDQPQHF. The CDR3 bases are TGTGCCAGCTCAACAGGGGGCGCGGACGATCAGCCCCAGCATTTT.

The chain joins TRBV7-8 to TRBJ1-2, with TRBD1 matching over 7 bases. The germline CDR1 and CDR2 sequences are SGHVS and FQNEAQ. CDR3 length equals 15 residues. With V trimmed by 2 bases and J by 6 bases, 9 bases remained unmatched. The CDR3 reads CASSLTQTGYDGYTF. The CDR3 DNA sequence: TGTGCCAGCAGCTTAACTCAGACAGGGTATGATGGCTACACCTTC.

The chain is built from TRBV7-6 and TRBJ1-1, with a weak D call TRBD1 (6 bases). V was trimmed by 6 bases and J by 6 bases, leaving 17 bases between them. CDR1 and CDR2 (germline): SGHVS, FNYEAQ. This CDR3 is 14 amino acids long. CDR3 sequence reads: CASRPGGLVAEAFF. In DNA, the CDR3 is TGTGCCAGCAGACCGGGGGGGCTGGTCGCTGAAGCTTTCTTT. The whole variable domain, remainder taken from reference TRBV7-6 and TRBJ1-1, is GAGVSQSPRYKVTKRGQDVALRCDPISGHVSLYWYRQALGQGPEFLTYFNYEAQQDKSGLPNDRFSAERPEGSISTLTIQRTEQRDSAMYRCASRPGGLVAEAFFGQGTRLTVV.

J is TRBJ2-3 and V is TRBV6-6, with D perhaps TRBD2 (5 bases). Looked up from germline, CDR1 is MNHNY and CDR2 is SVGAGI (reference sequence). Trimming stripped 3 bases from V and 2 bases from J, with 12 bases between. This CDR3 is 15 amino acids long. The CDR3 region has the DNA TGTGCCAGCAGTTATTACGAAGACTACACAGATACGCAGTATTTT. Translated: CASSYYEDYTDTQYF.

This sequence joins TRBV6-5 and TRBJ2-1; no firm D call. The CDR3 covers 9 residues. The germline CDR1 and CDR2 sequences are MNHEY and SVGAGI. Trimming removed 8 bases at V and 4 bases at J, with 0 bases between. CDR3 residues: CASYNEQFF. The DNA of the CDR3 is TGTGCCAGCTACAATGAGCAGTTCTTC.

This sequence joins TRBV9 and TRBJ1-5; TRBD1 is a possible D gene (5 bases). V lost 0 bases to trimming and J lost 8 bases, with 12 bases between them. Germline V gene lookup returns CDR1 SGDLS and CDR2 YYNGEE. The CDR3 has 14 residues. For the CDR3, the DNA is TGTGCCAGCAGCGTAGACGGGGGGGACGAGCCCCAGCATTTT. It specifies CASSVDGGDEPQHF.

The genes are TRBV4-2 and TRBJ2-1; TRBD2 matches 13 bases. Germline CDR1 and CDR2: LGHNA and YNFKEQ. With 3 bases clipped from V and 2 bases from J, the junction kept 4 bases outside the gene matches. This CDR3 has 17 residues. The CDR3 reads CASSQKGTSGAYNEQFF. DNA of the CDR3: TGTGCCAGCAGCCAGAAGGGGACTAGCGGGGCCTACAATGAGCAGTTCTTC.

V is TRBV4-2 and J is TRBJ2-6; either TRBD1 or TRBD2 may fit D (5 bases each). In germline, CDR1 is LGHNA, CDR2 YNFKEQ. V lost 2 bases and J 4 bases, leaving 27 bases between the germline ends. CDR3 length: 21 residues. The DNA for the CDR3 is TGTGCCAGCAGCCAATCCGTAGTCCAGGGCAGGGACCCAATCGGGGCCAACGTCCTGACTTTC. Translated, it gives CASSQSVVQGRDPIGANVLTF.

V gene TRBV5-6 combines with J gene TRBJ2-3; 11 bases are a match to TRBD2. The CDR3 length is 16 residues. The germline CDR1 and CDR2 sequences are SGHDT and YYEEEE. With V trimmed by 3 bases and J by 1 base, 4 bases remained unmatched. This CDR3 reads CASSWETSGGTDTQYF. In DNA form, the CDR3 reads TGTGCCAGCAGCTGGGAGACTAGCGGGGGCACAGATACGCAGTATTTT.

A few counts support this clone. The chain uses TRBV4-3 and TRBJ1-1; tentatively, D is TRBD1 (6 bases). Germline V CDR1 and CDR2: LGHNA, YSLEER. Trimming took off 7 bases at V and 4 bases at J, with 16 bases between the two ends. The CDR3 length is 14 residues. The CDR3 nucleotides are TGCGCCAGCACCCCGGGAGGGGGATTCACTGAAGCTTTCTTT. Translating gives CASTPGGGFTEAFF.

This clone was recorded a few times. The CDR3 is CASSDRDRGPTDGYTF. For the CDR3, the DNA is TGTGCCAGCAGCGACCGGGACAGGGGGCCCACCGATGGCTACACCTTC. The rearrangement joins TRBV7-9 to TRBJ1-2, with 12 bases lining up with TRBD1. This CDR3 comprises 16 residues. V lost 5 bases and J lost 6; bases outside the gene matches: 10. Germline V gives CDR1 SEHNR, CDR2 FQNEAQ (reference sequence).

The rearrangement joins TRBV4-1 to TRBJ2-7, with 8 bases aligning to TRBD1. After removal of 4 bases from V and 6 bases from J, the junction contained 11 bases not matched to a gene. Germline V gene lookup returns CDR1 MGHRA and CDR2 YSYEKL. The CDR3 loop spans 15 amino acids. The DNA of the CDR3 is TGCGCCAGCAGCCGAGGGACAGGAGAAAGGGGCGAGCAGTACTTC. The encoded protein is CASSRGTGERGEQYF.

This clone was observed a few times. The rearrangement links TRBV19 to TRBJ1-2; 8 nucleotides agree with TRBD1. CDR3 size: 15 residues. Germline-derived CDR1 and CDR2 are LNHDA and SQIVND (reference sequence). The V and J ends lost 7 bases and 0 bases, in that order; junction bases with no gene match: 7. The CDR3 DNA reads as TGTGCCAGTATCCAGGGACAGGCTGCTAACTATGGCTACACCTTC. Translation: CASIQGQAANYGYTF.

The chain uses TRBV9 and TRBJ1-1; the D gene is possibly TRBD1 (6 bases). Trimming left V 0 bases short and J 5 bases short, with 11 bases between. This CDR3 is 14 amino acids long. CDR1 SGDLS and CDR2 YYNGEE come from the germline V gene. For the CDR3, the DNA is TGTGCCAGCAGCGTAGGAGCAGGGGAGACTGAAGCTTTCTTT. Residues: CASSVGAGETEAFF.

This clone was observed once. The chain employs TRBV6-5 and TRBJ1-5; TRBD1 matches 8 bases. Germline V gives CDR1 MNHEY, CDR2 SVGAGI. Losses at the gene ends were 5 bases for V and 5 bases for J; bases not matched to a gene: 5. The CDR3 has 14 amino acids. DNA of the CDR3: TGTGCCAGCAGTCTACAGGGGGGATATCAGCCCCAGCATTTT. Amino acids: CASSLQGGYQPQHF.

With regard to this clone: A much larger clone is a single base away; this may be a read error. The rearrangement joins TRBV9 to TRBJ2-2; D unclear. CDR1 is SGDLS and CDR2 is YYNGEE in the germline V gene. Trimming shortened V by 6 bases and J by 4 bases, and 7 bases separated the two germline ends. The CDR3 has 12 amino acids. This CDR3 reads CASNSRTGELFF. CDR3 coding DNA: TGTGCCAGCAACTCCCGCACCGGGGAGCTGTTTTTT. Together with reference TRBV9 and TRBJ2-2, the CDR3 gives the full variable domain: DSGVTQTPKHLITATGQRVTLRCSPRSGDLSVYWYQQSLDQGLQFLIQYYNGEERAKGNILERFSAQQFPDLHSELNLSSLELGDSALYFCASNSRTGELFFGEGSRLTVL.

This clone is categorized as medium-sized. This chain uses TRBV19 with TRBJ1-4; 7 bases map to TRBD1. V trimming: 6 bases; J trimming: 6 bases; junction bases outside the gene matches: 10. Germline loops: CDR1 LNHDA, CDR2 SQIVND (reference sequence). This CDR3 is 15 amino acids long. The CDR3 region is CASSSRDSRDEKLFF. CDR3 sequence (DNA): TGTGCCAGTAGCTCCCGGGACAGCAGGGATGAAAAACTGTTTTTT.

The chain is built from TRBV7-8 and TRBJ2-7; no clear D gene. The CDR3 runs to 14 residues. Germline V gene data show CDR1 as SGHVS and CDR2 as FQNEAQ. The ends were cut back, 0 bases at V and 4 bases at J, with 10 bases in the middle. CDR3 protein: CASSLAEGRYEQYF. The CDR3 region has the DNA TGTGCCAGCAGCTTAGCGGAAGGGCGATACGAGCAGTACTTC.